The 10 T cell receptor beta chains below all came from one sample that was sequenced in a study of CD8 T cells in Susac syndrome. Reverse transcription of roughly 0.45 to 1 ug RNA was carried out with random hexamers. Each CDR3 protein gets one entry after TCRdb re-called the immunoSEQ multiplex PCR reads with MiXCR. The sample consists of roughly 50,000 distinct CDR3 sequences, around 92% of them appearing once. What was sequenced was CD8+ T cells from PBMCs. The receptors stem from a human donor in good health.

The rearrangement uses TRBV29-1 and TRBJ2-7; 9 positions match TRBD2. Germline CDR1 SQVTM, CDR2 ANQGSEA. Trimming at V came to 0 bases and at J to 3 bases, leaving 12 bases not matched to a gene. The CDR3 covers 17 residues. Here the CDR3 reads CSVEDPLAGGEDYEQYF. The DNA of the CDR3 is TGCAGCGTTGAAGATCCCTTGGCGGGGGGGGAGGACTACGAGCAGTACTTC.

The chain is built from TRBV20-1 and TRBJ2-1; TRBD1 agrees at 9 bases. The length of the CDR3 is 13 residues. V trimming: 6 bases; J trimming: 4 bases; junction bases outside the gene matches: 4. Germline V gene sequence: CDR1 DFQATT, CDR2 SNEGSKA (reference sequence). CDR3 region: CSAGDRVYNEQFF. Written as DNA, the CDR3 is TGCAGTGCGGGGGACAGGGTATACAATGAGCAGTTCTTC.

The chain joins TRBV12-3 or TRBV12-4 to TRBJ2-1; TRBD1 might be the D (6 bases). Trimming shortened V by 5 bases and J by 1 base, and 12 bases separated the two germline ends. The CDR3 extends over 15 amino acids. The CDR3 bases are TGTGCCAGCAGTCGCCGGGACACTTCCTACAATGAGCAGTTCTTC. Translating gives CASSRRDTSYNEQFF.

This chain joins TRBV5-1 and TRBJ2-7, with D tentatively TRBD1 (6 bases). The CDR3 contains 17 residues. Trimming shortened V by 4 bases and J by 2 bases, and 22 bases separated the two germline ends. The V gene's germline CDR1 is SGHRS and CDR2 YFSETQ. For the CDR3, the DNA is TGCGCCAGCAGCATACCCAGGGGTGGGCAGGGCGCCTACGAGCAGTACTTC. Translating it yields CASSIPRGGQGAYEQYF. The full variable domain, with the rest looked up from reference TRBV5-1 and TRBJ2-7, is KAGVTQTPRYLIKTRGQQVTLSCSPISGHRSVSWYQQTPGQGLQFLFEYFSETQRNKGNFPGRFSGRQFSNSRSEMNVSTLELGDSALYLCASSIPRGGQGAYEQYFGPGTRLTVT.

CDR3 sequence (DNA): TGTGCCAGCACCCTTGGGCTAGCGGCCGCTAATGAGCAGTTCTTC. It translates to CASTLGLAAANEQFF. J is TRBJ2-1 and V is TRBV6-5, with TRBD2 matching over 7 bases. The CDR3 has 15 amino acids. CDR1 is MNHEY, CDR2 SVGAGI, per germline. Losses at the gene ends were 7 bases for V and 7 bases for J; bases not matched to a gene: 13.

In nucleotides, the CDR3 is TGTGCCAGCAGCTCTGACAGGGGGCGGCTGATCTACAATGAGCAGTTCTTC. Translation gives CASSSDRGRLIYNEQFF. V gene TRBV5-6 combines with J gene TRBJ2-1, with TRBD1 matching 10 bases. Germline CDR1 reads SGHDT; CDR2 reads YYEEEE. CDR3 length equals 17 residues. V lost 3 bases and J lost 3; bases outside the gene matches: 9.

This chain joins TRBV5-6 and TRBJ2-7; 8 bases fit TRBD2. The germline V gene encodes CDR1 SGHDT and CDR2 YYEEEE. V was pared by 1 base and J by 3 bases, with 3 bases of the junction left unmatched. This CDR3 is 14 amino acids long. CDR3 in amino acids: CASSLSGSFYEQYF. The CDR3, as DNA: TGTGCCAGCAGCTTGAGCGGGAGTTTCTACGAGCAGTACTTC.

The chain joins TRBV4-3 to TRBJ1-4, with unresolved D. Per germline, CDR1 LGHNA and CDR2 YSLEER. The CDR3 covers 15 residues. The ends were cut back, 3 bases at V and 0 bases at J, with 8 bases in the middle. CDR3 in amino acids: CASSQQESTNEKLFF. The CDR3 DNA follows: TGCGCCAGCAGCCAGCAGGAGTCAACTAATGAAAAACTGTTTTTT.

V is TRBV7-9 and J is TRBJ1-1; D may be TRBD1 (5 bases). This CDR3 is 12 amino acids long. The germline gives CDR1 SEHNR, CDR2 FQNEAQ (reference sequence). V lost 1 base to trimming and J lost 11 bases, with 11 bases between them. The CDR3 sequence is CASSLGGDGAFF. CDR3 DNA: TGTGCCAGCAGCTTAGGGGGGGACGGGGCTTTCTTT. The variable domain in full, completed from reference TRBV7-9 and TRBJ1-1, reads DTGVSQNPRHKITKRGQNVTFRCDPISEHNRLYWYRQTLGQGPEFLTYFQNEAQLEKSRLLSDRFSAERPKGSFSTLEIQRTEQGDSAMYLCASSLGGDGAFFGQGTRLTVV.

The V and J genes are TRBV4-3 and TRBJ1-2; possibly TRBD1 for D (5 bases). V lost 0 bases and J 0 bases, leaving 14 bases between the germline ends. The germline V gene has CDR1 LGHNA and CDR2 YSLEER. The CDR3 is 17 residues long. CDR3 in DNA: TGCGCCAGCAGCCAAGATCTGGGGACGAATGCTAACTATGGCTACACCTTC. This codes for CASSQDLGTNANYGYTF.